There are a few counts of the clone carrying this TCR beta chain. Its antigen is unidentified. Then a second PCR, running roughly 7 to 11 cycles, was carried out with a sample-barcoded 5' primer and a J-beta primer mix. TCRdb called the 5' RACE reads again in MiXCR, with one record for every CDR3 protein. In the table there are 450,000 to 700,000 distinct CDR3 sequences, 27% of which are singletons. V was trimmed by 4 bases and J by 3 bases, leaving 18 bases between them. Germline-derived CDR1 and CDR2 are MNHEY and SMNVEV (reference sequence). The CDR3 is made up of 17 amino acids. The data are from a study of blood T cells in healthy people across ages. Whole-study findings and limits: TCR beta diversity per million T cells fell roughly linearly with age.

The chain recombines TRBV27 with TRBJ1-4; D unresolved. The specimen was blood. The source of this sequence is a woman in her seventies in good health. CDR3 bases: TGTGCCAGCAGTTCCTACCTGGGGTTGGGTTCTAATGAAAAACTGTTTTTT. This sequence encodes CASSSYLGLGSNEKLFF.